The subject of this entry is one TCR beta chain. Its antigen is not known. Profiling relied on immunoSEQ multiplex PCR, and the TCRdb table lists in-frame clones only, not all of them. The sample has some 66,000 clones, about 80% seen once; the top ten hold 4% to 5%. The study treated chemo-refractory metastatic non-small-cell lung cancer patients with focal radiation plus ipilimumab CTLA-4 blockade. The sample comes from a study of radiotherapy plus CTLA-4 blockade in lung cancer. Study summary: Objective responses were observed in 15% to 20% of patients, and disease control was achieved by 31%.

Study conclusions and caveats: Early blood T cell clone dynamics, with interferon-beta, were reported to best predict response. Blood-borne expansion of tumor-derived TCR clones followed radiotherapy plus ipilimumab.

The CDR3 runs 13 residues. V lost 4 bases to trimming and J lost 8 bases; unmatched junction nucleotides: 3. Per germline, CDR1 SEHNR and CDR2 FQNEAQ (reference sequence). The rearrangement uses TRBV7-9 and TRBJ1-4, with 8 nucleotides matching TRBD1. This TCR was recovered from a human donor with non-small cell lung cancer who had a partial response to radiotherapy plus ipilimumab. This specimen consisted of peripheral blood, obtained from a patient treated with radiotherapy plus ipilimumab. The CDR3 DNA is TGTGCCAGCAGCTCCGGACAGGGCGAAAAACTGTTTTTT. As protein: CASSSGQGEKLFF.